These T cell receptor beta chains were read from a single sample in a study of blood T cell repertoires in COVID-19. Assay used: immunoSEQ multiplex PCR; TCRdb lists only in-frame clones, some missing. The data contain about 120,000 clones, roughly 79% of them singletons. Sequences were obtained from peripheral blood. The source is a man between 65 and 85 years old with acute or convalescent COVID-19. CDR3s include the opening cysteine and the closing phenylalanine or tryptophan. D genes are given only for firm matches.

J | V | D | CDR3 | DNA
TRBJ1-5 | TRBV7-8 | NA | CASSLQGSNQPQHF | TGTGCCAGCAGCTTACAGGGAAGCAATCAGCCCCAGCATTTT
TRBJ2-7 | TRBV30 | NA | CAWSARDEQYF | TGTGCCTGGAGTGCCAGGGACGAGCAGTACTTC
TRBJ1-3 | TRBV11-2 | TRBD1 | CASSLERGLGNTIYF | TGTGCCAGCAGCTTAGAAAGGGGGCTCGGAAACACCATATATTTT
TRBJ2-3 | TRBV5-1 | TRBD2 | CASSLVLAGADTQYF | TGCGCCAGCAGCTTGGTCCTAGCGGGGGCAGATACGCAGTATTTT
TRBJ2-3 | TRBV5-6 | TRBD2 | CASSLTLAGADTQYF | TGTGCCAGCAGCCTCACCCTAGCGGGGGCAGATACGCAGTATTTT
TRBJ1-6 | TRBV12-3/TRBV12-4 | NA | CASSFGDSPLHF | TGTGCCAGCAGTTTCGGGGATTCACCCCTCCACTTT
TRBJ2-2 | TRBV29-1 | TRBD1 | CSVLTGVNTGELFF | TGCAGCGTTCTTACAGGGGTGAATACCGGGGAGCTGTTTTTT
TRBJ1-3 | TRBV6-1 | NA | CASSERTHSGNTIYF | TGTGCCAGCAGTGAAAGGACACACTCTGGAAACACCATATATTTT
TRBJ1-2 | TRBV6-1 | NA | CASSEQQGTPQNNF | TGTGCCAGCAGTGAACAACAGGGTACCCCACAAAACAACTTC
TRBJ1-5 | TRBV7-2 | NA | CASSFRGGQPQHF | TGTGCCAGCAGCTTTAGGGGCGGTCAGCCCCAGCATTTT